The 21 T cell receptor beta chains below come from one sample, sequenced in a study of CD8 T cells in ankylosing spondylitis. TCRdb called the 5' RACE reads again in MiXCR, with one record for every CDR3 protein. The sample carries just over 350,000 distinct CDR3 sequences, 20% recorded once. Input material: blood, either unsorted or a sorted T cell fraction (not recorded which). The origin of the receptors is a male donor with ankylosing spondylitis or in good health (not recorded which).

The rearrangement links TRBV4-2 to TRBJ2-7, with D possibly being TRBD2 (6 bases). This CDR3 contains 15 residues. Per germline, CDR1 LGHNA and CDR2 YNFKEQ. V gave up 2 bases and J gave up 1 base, with 12 bases separating them. CDR3 loop: CASSQTISGSYEQYF. The CDR3 DNA follows: TGTGCCAGCAGCCAAACCATTAGCGGATCCTACGAGCAGTACTTC.

In this sample, this clonotype turned up a few times. The rearrangement links TRBV12-3 or TRBV12-4 to TRBJ2-3; 9 bases line up with TRBD1. The length of the CDR3 is 12 residues. Trimming took 6 bases from V and 8 from J; bases not matched to a gene: 3. CDR3 nucleotides: TGTGCCAGCAGACAGGGGGCGGGTACGCAGTATTTT. Its protein product is CASRQGAGTQYF.

In this sample, this clonotype turned up a few times. The chain links TRBV4-1 to TRBJ1-1; D possibly corresponds to TRBD1 (5 bases). The CDR3 spans 17 residues. CDR1 and CDR2 from the germline V gene are MGHRA and YSYEKL. V was clipped by 2 bases and J by 0 bases, with 16 bases between them. CDR3 DNA: TGCGCCAGCAGCCAACAGGATTCGGGGGGAATGAACACTGAAGCTTTCTTT. Its protein is CASSQQDSGGMNTEAFF.

This clonotype was seen more than once but under ten times. This rearrangement joins TRBV6-1 to TRBJ2-7; 7 nucleotides line up with TRBD1. The J segment lost 0 bases and the V segment lost 9 bases, leaving 5 bases of the junction unmatched. CDR1 and CDR2 from the germline V gene are MNHNS and SASEGT. The CDR3 is 13 residues long. CDR3 sequence: CASIGQDSYEQYF. Written as DNA, the CDR3 is TGTGCCAGTATCGGACAGGACTCCTACGAGCAGTACTTC.

This clonotype showed up just a few times. The chain carries TRBV10-2 and TRBJ1-1, with TRBD1 matching over 7 bases. Germline CDR1 reads WSHSY; CDR2 reads SAAADI. The CDR3 is 14 residues long. V dropped 6 bases and J dropped 4; count of bases not matched to a gene: 8. In DNA, the CDR3 is TGCGCCAGCAGCCCACAGACAGGGTTCACTGAAGCTTTCTTT. It is translated as CASSPQTGFTEAFF.

This chain links TRBV12-3 or TRBV12-4 with TRBJ2-5; no definite D call. This CDR3 is built from 13 residues. The V gene lost 2 bases and the J gene lost 2 bases, with 6 bases spanning the gap. This CDR3 reads CASSLFIQETQYF. DNA for the CDR3: TGTGCCAGCAGTTTATTTATTCAAGAGACCCAGTACTTC.

The CDR3, as DNA: TGTGCCAGCAGCCTCCGGGCTACCCCCTACAATGAGCAGTTCTTC. Its translation is CASSLRATPYNEQFF. V is TRBV6-7 and J is TRBJ2-1; D unclear. TRBV6-7 has ORF status, its function being uncertain. The CDR3 consists of 15 residues. V shed 6 bases and J shed 2 bases, with 14 bases lying between them.

This clonotype was recorded a few times. CDR3 in DNA: TGCGCCAGCAGCCAATTGGCTGAGATATCCTACGAGCAGTACTTC. It is translated as CASSQLAEISYEQYF. This sequence joins TRBV4-1 and TRBJ2-7; D gene uncertain. Germline V CDR1 and CDR2: MGHRA, YSYEKL. The CDR3 extends over 15 amino acids. Trimming cost V 2 bases and J 1 base, with 12 bases left between them.

The chain has TRBV7-2 and TRBJ1-1, with D possibly being TRBD1 (5 bases). Looked up from germline, CDR1 is SGHTA and CDR2 is FQGNSA. The CDR3 spans 14 residues. With 6 bases removed from V and 4 bases from J, the gap between germline ends came to 15 bases. CDR3 loop: CASSVVGVVTEAFF. CDR3 DNA: TGTGCCAGCAGTGTGGTAGGGGTCGTCACTGAAGCTTTCTTT.

This clonotype was seen more than once but under ten times. The chain recombines TRBV11-2 with TRBJ2-5; D is perhaps TRBD2 (5 bases). CDR3 length: 15 residues. In germline, CDR1 is SGHAT, CDR2 FQNNGV. V gave up 5 bases and J gave up 4 bases, with 17 bases separating them. CDR3 sequence reads: CASSPPRERRETQYF. The DNA of the CDR3 is TGTGCCAGCAGCCCACCAAGGGAGAGGCGAGAGACCCAGTACTTC.

V usage is TRBV25-1 and J usage is TRBJ1-2; D uncertain. Trimming pared 1 base from V and 1 base from J, leaving 7 bases between. The CDR3 is made up of 14 amino acids. Germline V CDR1 and CDR2: MGHDK, SYGVNS. CDR3 sequence reads: CASSELGNNYGYTF. CDR3 coding DNA: TGTGCCAGCAGTGAATTGGGGAATAACTATGGCTACACCTTC.

This sequence joins TRBV29-1 and TRBJ2-7; no definite D call. The CDR3 is made up of 13 amino acids. Germline CDR1 and CDR2: SQVTM and ANQGSEA. Trimming removed 4 bases at V and 1 base at J, with 11 bases between. This chain's CDR3 is CSVARAASYEQYF. CDR3 in DNA: TGCAGCGTTGCCCGGGCCGCGTCCTACGAGCAGTACTTC.

This chain joins TRBV7-9 and TRBJ2-3; TRBD2 is a possible D gene (5 bases). There are 15 residues in the CDR3. Germline V gene sequence: CDR1 SEHNR, CDR2 FQNEAQ (reference sequence). V was cut by 4 bases and J by 1 base, with 12 bases left in between. CDR3 in amino acids: CASSSTGRRTDTQYF. The DNA for the CDR3 is TGTGCCAGCAGCTCCACGGGGAGACGCACAGATACGCAGTATTTT.

CDR3: CASSLVGWANVLTF. The CDR3 DNA follows: TGTGCCAGCAGCCTGGTGGGCTGGGCCAACGTCCTGACTTTC. This sequence joins TRBV7-9 and TRBJ2-6; D is uncertain. The V and J ends lost 5 bases and 5 bases respectively, with 10 bases between them. Per the germline V gene, CDR1 is SEHNR and CDR2 is FQNEAQ (reference sequence). The CDR3 is 14 amino acids.

As DNA, the CDR3 is TGTGCCAGCAGCCACCCTGAAAATACAGGGGGGTGGGAGACCCAGTACTTC. It encodes CASSHPENTGGWETQYF. This chain links TRBV4-2 with TRBJ2-5, with 8 bases matching TRBD1. Germline-derived CDR1 and CDR2 are LGHNA and YNFKEQ. The CDR3 length is 17 residues. With V trimmed by 3 bases and J by 5 bases, 14 bases remained unmatched.

This clonotype was counted only a few times. The rearrangement uses TRBV4-2 and TRBJ2-1; a possible D gene is TRBD1 (6 bases). The CDR3 covers 14 residues. V was pared by 8 bases and J by 8 bases, with 19 bases between. Germline CDR1 reads LGHNA; CDR2 reads YNFKEQ. In nucleotides, the CDR3 is TGTGCCAGCGCGCCGACAGGACAATCGCATGAGCAGTTCTTC. Protein: CASAPTGQSHEQFF.

The rearrangement joins TRBV6-5 to TRBJ2-1, with D perhaps TRBD1 (6 bases). The length of the CDR3 is 15 residues. Trimming left V 0 bases short and J 7 bases short, with 13 bases between. Germline assignment: CDR1 MNHEY and CDR2 SVGAGI. The chain's CDR3 is CASSYSVQGVNEQFF. In DNA form, the CDR3 reads TGTGCCAGCAGTTACTCGGTACAGGGTGTAAATGAGCAGTTCTTC.

In DNA form, the CDR3 reads TGTGCCAGCAGCGCCGGGCCTTACAATGAGCAGTTCTTC. Translated, it gives CASSAGPYNEQFF. This chain links TRBV12-3 or TRBV12-4 with TRBJ2-1, with D unresolved. There are 13 residues in the CDR3. V lost 6 bases and J lost 4, with 10 bases in between.

This clonotype showed up just a few times. J is TRBJ2-7 and V is TRBV27; perhaps TRBD2 as D (7 bases). V lost 6 bases and J 4 bases, leaving 16 bases between the germline ends. Per germline, CDR1 MNHEY and CDR2 SMNVEV (reference sequence). CDR3 length equals 14 residues. The CDR3 protein is CASSEGGYGYEQYF. The CDR3, as DNA: TGTGCCAGCAGCGAGGGGGGGTATGGTTACGAGCAGTACTTC.

This chain links TRBV3-1 with TRBJ2-3; no reliable D call. This CDR3 region has 18 residues. Trimming removed 0 bases at V and 6 bases at J, with 22 bases between. Germline V gene data show CDR1 as LGHDT and CDR2 as YNNKEL (reference sequence). CDR3 in amino acids: CASSQELPRVTPGDTQYF. CDR3 sequence (DNA): TGTGCCAGCAGCCAAGAACTACCTCGAGTGACTCCTGGGGATACGCAGTATTTT.

The chain employs TRBV27 and TRBJ2-7; a weak D match, TRBD1 (6 bases). The CDR3 contains 13 residues. Trimming pared 5 bases from V and 3 bases from J, leaving 11 bases between. The germline gives CDR1 MNHEY, CDR2 SMNVEV (reference sequence). CDR3 protein: CASSNGQSYEQYF. As DNA, the CDR3 is TGTGCCAGCAGTAACGGACAGAGCTACGAGCAGTACTTC.